These 17 T cell receptor beta chains came from one sample sequenced in a study of T cells in Graves' hyperthyroidism and ophthalmopathy (dated by TCRdb to between 2018 and 2020). Library creation used multiplex PCR. For sequencing, an Illumina HiSeq 2000 was employed. The TCR beta CDR3 regions were amplified from the RNA transcripts. For the first round of RT-PCR on the TCR CDR3, the HTBI primer set was used together with the Qiagen OneStep RT-PCR kit. The raw public data were reprocessed by TCRdb itself: fastp quality trimming at Q25, MiXCR clonotype calling, in-frame beta chains only. When rows share a CDR3 protein, they turn into one entry using the most common DNA and genes. In all, the sample holds under 750,000 distinct CDR3 sequences, and approximately 19% of those were seen once. Clones ranked in the top ten supply 16% of the sample. The sample comprised blood. These receptors were collected from a woman aged 45-65 years with Graves' hyperthyroidism that later progressed to Graves' ophthalmopathy.

The CDR3 nucleotides are TGTGCCAGCAGGACGACTTCCTACAATGAGCAGTTCTTC. Residues: CASRTTSYNEQFF. This rearrangement joins TRBV6-1 to TRBJ2-1; D not certain. There are 13 residues in the CDR3. V gave up 6 bases and J gave up 1 base, with 7 bases separating them. Germline assignment: CDR1 MNHNS and CDR2 SASEGT.

A few counts support this clonotype. The chain employs TRBV15 and TRBJ1-3; D uncertain. Trimming took 1 base from V and 3 from J, leaving 13 bases between them. Germline loops: CDR1 LNHNV, CDR2 YYDKDF (reference sequence). The CDR3 spans 16 residues. CDR3 amino acids: CATSRVLQGYGNTIYF. CDR3 bases: TGTGCCACCAGCAGAGTCCTTCAAGGGTATGGAAACACCATATATTTT.

This clonotype has a count of ten or more. The V and J genes are TRBV30 and TRBJ2-1; unclear D gene. The CDR3 totals 15 residues. V lost 0 bases, J lost 6 bases, and 15 bases lay in between. Germline CDR1 is GTSNPN and CDR2 is SVGIG (reference sequence). CDR3 sequence: CAWSVQGFSGNEQFF. Written as DNA, the CDR3 is TGTGCCTGGAGTGTACAAGGGTTTTCCGGCAATGAGCAGTTCTTC.

This clonotype was detected only a few times. The chain combines TRBV20-1 with TRBJ1-2; D call uncertain. Germline V gene data show CDR1 as DFQATT and CDR2 as SNEGSKA (reference sequence). The CDR3 totals 9 residues. Trimming removed 8 bases at V and 8 bases at J, with 9 bases between. In DNA form, the CDR3 reads TGCAGTCCCCGGGTGGGCTACACCTTC. This sequence encodes CSPRVGYTF.

CDR3 coding DNA: TGCAGTGCTAGCCCCGCGGGGGGACACTATGGCTACACCTTC. This gives the protein CSASPAGGHYGYTF. This sequence joins TRBV20-1 and TRBJ1-2, with D tentatively TRBD1 (5 bases). V dropped 3 bases and J dropped 3 bases, with 14 bases sitting between them. Germline assignment: CDR1 DFQATT and CDR2 SNEGSKA (reference sequence). The CDR3 has 14 amino acids.

This clonotype was seen repeatedly, ten times or more. The V and J genes are TRBV5-1 and TRBJ2-1; no clear D. This CDR3 is built from 15 residues. V lost 0 bases, J lost 5 bases, and 12 bases lay in between. CDR1 and CDR2 from the germline V gene are SGHRS and YFSETQ. This CDR3 reads CASSLGLDWDNEQFF. CDR3 in DNA: TGCGCCAGCAGCTTGGGTCTTGATTGGGACAATGAGCAGTTCTTC. Full variable domain (remainder filled in from reference TRBV5-1 and TRBJ2-1): KAGVTQTPRYLIKTRGQQVTLSCSPISGHRSVSWYQQTPGQGLQFLFEYFSETQRNKGNFPGRFSGRQFSNSRSEMNVSTLELGDSALYLCASSLGLDWDNEQFFGPGTRLTVL.

This chain links TRBV12-3 or TRBV12-4 with TRBJ2-3; TRBD2 agrees at 7 bases. The CDR3 sequence is 15 residues long. Trimming took 8 bases from V and 1 from J; bases not matched to a gene: 9. The CDR3: CASFRGEGRTDTQYF. In DNA form, the CDR3 reads TGTGCCAGCTTCCGGGGGGAAGGCCGCACAGATACGCAGTATTTT.

This clonotype has ten or more counts. The rearrangement joins TRBV3-1 to TRBJ2-7; D not resolved. CDR3 length: 14 amino acids. The germline gives CDR1 LGHDT, CDR2 YNNKEL (reference sequence). The V and J ends lost 2 bases and 0 bases respectively, with 8 bases between them. For the CDR3, the DNA is TGTGCCAGCAGCCAAAGTGTCACCTCCTACGAGCAGTACTTC. It codes for CASSQSVTSYEQYF.

This clonotype occurred many times. The CDR3 DNA follows: TGTGCCAGCAGGCAGGGGCTGTATGGCTACACCTTC. It encodes CASRQGLYGYTF. The chain links TRBV6-1 to TRBJ1-2; weak D call: TRBD1 (6 bases). The V and J ends lost 6 bases and 5 bases respectively, with 10 bases between them. This CDR3 is built from 12 residues. Germline CDR1 is MNHNS and CDR2 is SASEGT.

At least ten counts were recorded for this clonotype. J is TRBJ2-5 and V is TRBV6-1, with no clear D. Per the germline V gene, CDR1 is MNHNS and CDR2 is SASEGT. CDR3 length equals 11 residues. The V end was cut by 5 bases, the J end by 4 bases, with 5 bases between. The CDR3 DNA sequence: TGTGCCAGCAGTACTTTAGAGACCCAGTACTTC. Encoded protein: CASSTLETQYF.

This clonotype turned up a few times. The J gene is TRBJ1-1, the V gene TRBV12-3 or TRBV12-4, with TRBD1 matching over 8 bases. The CDR3 is made up of 14 amino acids. V shed 7 bases and J 3 bases; nucleotides not matched to a gene: 7. In nucleotides, the CDR3 is TGTGCCAGCATTGACGGACAGGGAGACACTGAAGCTTTCTTT. The encoded protein is CASIDGQGDTEAFF.

This clonotype was recorded many times. V gene TRBV3-1 combines with J gene TRBJ2-5, with 9 bases matching TRBD2. In germline, CDR1 is LGHDT, CDR2 YNNKEL (reference sequence). The CDR3 totals 17 residues. Trimming cost V 0 bases and J 1 base; bases outside gene matches: 6. This CDR3 reads CASSQDMTSGLQETQYF. The CDR3 DNA follows: TGTGCCAGCAGCCAAGATATGACTAGCGGCCTCCAAGAGACCCAGTACTTC.

The gene calls are TRBV5-1 and TRBJ1-2, with D perhaps matching TRBD1 (5 bases). Trimming removed 5 bases from V and 5 bases from J, with 19 bases in between. The CDR3 contains 15 residues. Per germline, CDR1 SGHRS and CDR2 YFSETQ. CDR3 in amino acids: CASRSTSAEGYGYTF. DNA for the CDR3: TGCGCCAGCAGAAGTACGTCTGCCGAGGGGTATGGCTACACCTTC. Filled out from reference TRBV5-1 and TRBJ1-2, the complete variable domain reads KAGVTQTPRYLIKTRGQQVTLSCSPISGHRSVSWYQQTPGQGLQFLFEYFSETQRNKGNFPGRFSGRQFSNSRSEMNVSTLELGDSALYLCASRSTSAEGYGYTFGSGTRLTVV.

The chain couples TRBV6-1 to TRBJ2-1, with 8 nucleotides matching TRBD2. Germline values: CDR1 MNHNS, CDR2 SASEGT. The CDR3 has 15 amino acids. V shed 1 base and J 8 bases; nucleotides not matched to a gene: 7. CDR3 residues: CASSEVLAGMYEQFF. The CDR3 region has the DNA TGTGCCAGCAGTGAAGTGTTAGCGGGGATGTATGAGCAGTTCTTC.

The V and J genes are TRBV4-1 and TRBJ1-6; D is unclear. The germline gives CDR1 MGHRA, CDR2 YSYEKL. Trimming pared 0 bases from V and 12 bases from J, leaving 9 bases between. The CDR3 spans 13 residues. The CDR3 reads CASSQEIIQPLHF. CDR3 nucleotides: TGCGCCAGCAGCCAAGAAATTATACAACCCCTCCACTTT.

This clonotype was recorded at least ten times. The chain uses TRBV7-3 and TRBJ1-1; no definite D call. The germline gives CDR1 SGHTA, CDR2 FQGTGA. The V end lost 5 bases, the J end lost 8 bases, and 30 bases lay between the germline ends. The CDR3 has 18 amino acids. The chain's CDR3 is CASSHYWVQAGSLEEAFF. Here the CDR3 DNA reads TGTGCCAGCAGCCACTATTGGGTCCAGGCCGGGTCACTGGAAGAAGCTTTCTTT.

This clonotype has at least ten counts. The chain couples TRBV7-2 to TRBJ2-5; 9 bases fit TRBD2. The CDR3 has 16 residues. The V segment lost 3 bases and the J segment 1 base; nucleotides outside the gene matches: 6. The germline V gene has CDR1 SGHTA and CDR2 FQGNSA. In nucleotides, the CDR3 is TGTGCCAGCAGCTTCCTTAGCGGGGGAGCCCAAGAGACCCAGTACTTC. Translating gives CASSFLSGGAQETQYF.